The entry that follows covers one T cell receptor (beta chain) sequence. The target antigen is unknown. Regarding time point: week 23, last vaccination. In every dose of vaccine, 300 ug of mutant IDH1 20-mer peptide was given alongside topical imiquimod. The entry originates in a study of a mutant IDH1 vaccine in newly diagnosed glioma. In the study overall: Radiotherapy alone preceded vaccination by 4-6 weeks; alternatively, vaccination started with temozolomide cycles.

CDR3 length: 15 amino acids. Trimming took 5 bases from V and 1 from J; bases not matched to a gene: 8. From germline, CDR1 is PRHDT and CDR2 FYEKMQ (reference sequence). Clones were read by immunoSEQ multiplex PCR, and TCRdb kept only the in-frame ones, dropping some. The data contain about 60,000 clones, around 82% of them singletons. This TCR derives from a man aged 18 to 35 with glioma. The chain combines TRBV13 with TRBJ2-7, with 7 bases fitting TRBD1. The material was PBMCs, obtained from a glioma patient whose treatment included an IDH1 peptide vaccine. CDR3 amino acids: CASSAPGTDSYEQYF. In DNA form, the CDR3 reads TGTGCCAGCAGCGCCCCCGGGACAGATTCCTACGAGCAGTACTTC.